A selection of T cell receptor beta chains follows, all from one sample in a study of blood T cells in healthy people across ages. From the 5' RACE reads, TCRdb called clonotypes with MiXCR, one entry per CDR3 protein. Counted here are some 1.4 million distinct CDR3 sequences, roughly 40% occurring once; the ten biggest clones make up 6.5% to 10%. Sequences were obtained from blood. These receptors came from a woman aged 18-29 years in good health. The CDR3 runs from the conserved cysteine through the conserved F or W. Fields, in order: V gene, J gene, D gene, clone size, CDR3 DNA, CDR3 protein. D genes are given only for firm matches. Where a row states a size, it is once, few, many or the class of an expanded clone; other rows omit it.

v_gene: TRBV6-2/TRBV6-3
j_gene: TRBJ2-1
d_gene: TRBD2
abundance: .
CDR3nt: TGTGCCAGCAGCCTAGGACTAGCGAAAGTCCCCTACAATGAGCAGTTCTTC
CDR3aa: CASSLGLAKVPYNEQFF

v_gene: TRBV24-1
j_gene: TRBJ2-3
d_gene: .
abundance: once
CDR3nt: TGTGCCACCAGTGATTTTAGAGGGATTACGCAGTATTTT
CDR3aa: CATSDFRGITQYF

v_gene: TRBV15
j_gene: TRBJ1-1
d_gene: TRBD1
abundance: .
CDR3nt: TGTGCCACCAGCAGGGGAGACAGGGACCTTACTGAAGCTTTCTTT
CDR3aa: CATSRGDRDLTEAFF

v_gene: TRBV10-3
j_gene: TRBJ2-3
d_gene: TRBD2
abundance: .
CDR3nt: TGTGCCATCAGTCTTGCCGGGACTAGCGGAAGCACAGATACGCAGTATTTT
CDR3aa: CAISLAGTSGSTDTQYF

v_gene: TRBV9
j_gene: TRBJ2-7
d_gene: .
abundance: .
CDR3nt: TGTGCCAGCAGCGACTCAGGGGCCCCCTACAATGAGCAGTACTTC
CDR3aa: CASSDSGAPYNEQYF

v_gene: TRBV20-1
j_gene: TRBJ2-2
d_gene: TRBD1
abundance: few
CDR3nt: TGCAGTGCTAGTACTGCAGGACAGGGGAGAGGGACCGGGGAGCTGTTTTTT
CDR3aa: CSASTAGQGRGTGELFF

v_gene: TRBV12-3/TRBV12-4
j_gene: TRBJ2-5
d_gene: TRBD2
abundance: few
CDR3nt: TGTGCCAGCAGTTTAGGACTAGCGGGGTCGTACCAAGAGACCCAGTACTTC
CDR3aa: CASSLGLAGSYQETQYF

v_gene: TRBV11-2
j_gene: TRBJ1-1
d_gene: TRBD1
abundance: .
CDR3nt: TGTGCCAGCAGCGTGACAGGGGAGAATAATGAAGCTTTCTTT
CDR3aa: CASSVTGENNEAFF

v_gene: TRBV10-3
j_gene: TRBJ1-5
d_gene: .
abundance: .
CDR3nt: TGTGCCATCAGCCTCGACGGGACCGCTAATAGCAATCAGCCCCAGCATTTT
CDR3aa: CAISLDGTANSNQPQHF

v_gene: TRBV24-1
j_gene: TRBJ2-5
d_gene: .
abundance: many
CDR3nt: TGTGCCACCAGTGATTTAGGAGAGACCCAGTACTTC
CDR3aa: CATSDLGETQYF

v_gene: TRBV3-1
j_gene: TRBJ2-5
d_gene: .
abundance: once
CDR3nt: TGTGCCAGCAGCCAAGAAGGTAGCGTCGACGAGACCCAGTACTTC
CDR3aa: CASSQEGSVDETQYF

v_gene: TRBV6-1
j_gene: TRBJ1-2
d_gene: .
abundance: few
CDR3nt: TGTGCCAGCAGTGAAAATCCGGGCGCCCCATCCGGCTACACCTTC
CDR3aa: CASSENPGAPSGYTF